This T cell receptor (beta chain) stems from a study of blood T cell repertoires in COVID-19. At the level of the study: Sites across the United States, Italy and Spain contributed samples from acute and convalescent COVID-19. T cells, B-cell-depleted T cells, or PBMCs provided the cDNA or gDNA that served as material.

This CDR3 is built from 13 residues. Germline loops: CDR1 LGHNT, CDR2 FRNRAP. Trimming stripped 4 bases from V and 11 bases from J, with 16 bases between. How the authors handled the data: The authors estimated nucleated cell counts from reference gene primer amplification. Libraries were prepared by immunoSEQ multiplex PCR; TCRdb keeps only in-frame clonotypes and omits some of them. D and trimming were read from the DNA, whereas the V and J calls and clone size are those reported in that table. The sample comprises approximately 150,000 clones, about 89% of which are singletons, and roughly two fifths rests with the top ten.

The chain couples TRBV12-5 to TRBJ2-3; TRBD1 is a possible D gene (6 bases). This TCR was recovered from a man in his forties or fifties who had recovered from COVID-19. Sequenced input: peripheral blood. CDR3 nucleotides: TGTGCTAGTGGTTCCTCCCGGGAACAGGGGCAGTATTTT. Translation gives CASGSSREQGQYF.